This record concerns one T cell receptor beta chain sequence. This sample was included in a study of CD8 T cells in Susac syndrome. Random hexamers primed reverse transcription of about 0.5 to 1 ug RNA. Amplification of TCR beta CDR3 spanned 54 Vbeta and 13 Jbeta via immunoSEQ multiplex PCR. Using its own MiXCR run on the immunoSEQ multiplex PCR reads, TCRdb lists one record per CDR3 protein. The sample lists 150,000 or so distinct CDR3 sequences, approximately 96% occurring once. The CDR3 loop spans 13 amino acids. Germline values: CDR1 MNHEY, CDR2 SMNVEV (reference sequence). V was cut by 7 bases and J by 5 bases, with 12 bases left in between. The control group consisted of healthy donors matched for age and sex. TEMRA cells were FACS-enriched, unlike CD8+ and CD4+ T cells, which were negatively isolated.

What was sequenced was CD4+ T cells from PBMCs. This sequence originates from a human donor in good health. This chain links TRBV27 with TRBJ2-1; maybe TRBD1 (5 bases). CDR3 region: CASKRQTDNEQFF. The CDR3 DNA is TGTGCCAGCAAACGACAGACCGACAATGAGCAGTTCTTC.